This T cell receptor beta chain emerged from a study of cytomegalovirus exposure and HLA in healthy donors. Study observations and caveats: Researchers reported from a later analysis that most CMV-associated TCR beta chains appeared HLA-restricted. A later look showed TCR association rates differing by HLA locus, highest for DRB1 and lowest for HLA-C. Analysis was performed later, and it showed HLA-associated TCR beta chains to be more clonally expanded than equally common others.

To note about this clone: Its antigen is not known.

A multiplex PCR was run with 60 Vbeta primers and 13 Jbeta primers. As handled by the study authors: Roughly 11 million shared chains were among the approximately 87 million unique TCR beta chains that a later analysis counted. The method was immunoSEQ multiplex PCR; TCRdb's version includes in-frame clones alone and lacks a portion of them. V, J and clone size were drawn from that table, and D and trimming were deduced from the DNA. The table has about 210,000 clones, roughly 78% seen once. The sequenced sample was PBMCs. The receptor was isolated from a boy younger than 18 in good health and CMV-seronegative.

CDR3 in amino acids: CASSLVTSGVLGEFF. CDR3 nucleotide sequence: TGTGCCAGCAGCTTAGTAACTAGCGGGGTCTTGGGAGAGTTCTTC. This rearrangement joins TRBV11-3 to TRBJ2-1; 10 bases align to TRBD2. CDR1 SGHNT and CDR2 YENEEA come from the germline V gene. This CDR3 is 15 amino acids long. With V trimmed by 1 base and J by 14 bases, 11 bases remained unmatched.